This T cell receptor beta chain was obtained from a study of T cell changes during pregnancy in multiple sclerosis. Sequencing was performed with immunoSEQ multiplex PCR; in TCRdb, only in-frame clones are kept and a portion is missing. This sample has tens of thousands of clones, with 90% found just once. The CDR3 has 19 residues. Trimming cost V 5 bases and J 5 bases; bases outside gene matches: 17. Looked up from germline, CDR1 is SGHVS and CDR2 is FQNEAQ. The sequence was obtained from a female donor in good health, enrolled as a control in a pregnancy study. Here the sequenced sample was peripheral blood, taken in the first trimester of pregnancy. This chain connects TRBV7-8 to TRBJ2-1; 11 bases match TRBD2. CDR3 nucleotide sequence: TGTGCCAGCAGCCCCCGAGGGGCTAGCGGGAGGAGGTTAGACAATGAGCAGTTCTTC. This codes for CASSPRGASGRRLDNEQFF. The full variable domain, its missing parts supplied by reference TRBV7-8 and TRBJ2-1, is GAGVSQSPRYKVAKRGQDVALRCDPISGHVSLFWYQQALGQGPEFLTYFQNEAQLDKSGLPSDRFFAERPEGSVSTLKIQRTQQEDSAVYLCASSPRGASGRRLDNEQFFGPGTRLTVL.